Described below is a single TCR beta chain sequence and its context. Antigen specificity is unknown. The sample originates from a study of graft-versus-host responses after intestinal transplantation. Across the whole study: Isolated intestinal, liver-intestinal, or multivisceral transplants were what recipients had. Anti-thymocyte globulin induction was given to all recipients, followed by tacrolimus and steroids for around three years. General study results and limits: Investigators detected GvH clones in recipient marrow, with some emerging earlier in ileum or blood. Early post-transplant HvG declines showed an association with peak circulating GvH clone levels.

Libraries were prepared by immunoSEQ multiplex PCR; TCRdb keeps only in-frame clonotypes and omits some of them. The sample includes 85,000 to 100,000 clones, 75% to 90% seen only once; the top ten take around 0.1%. This CDR3 has 14 amino acids. Germline V gene lookup returns CDR1 MNHEY and CDR2 SVGAGI. The V gene end was trimmed by 5 bases and the J gene end by 11 bases; junction bases not matched to a gene: 11. This TCR derives from a human donor who received an intestinal transplant. The chain links TRBV6-5 to TRBJ1-4; TRBD1 matches at 7 bases. Sequenced here: unstimulated CD4+ T cells sorted from spleen or lymph node cells, sampled before intestinal transplant. The CDR3 protein is CASSPQGGQGKLFF. The CDR3 DNA is TGTGCCAGCAGTCCTCAGGGGGGTCAGGGGAAACTGTTTTTT.